Sequencing of this T cell receptor beta chain was carried out in a study of T cell responses to AZD1222 COVID-19 vaccine. This CDR3 spans 19 amino acids. The germline V gene encodes CDR1 SGDLS and CDR2 YYNGEE. With V trimmed by 4 bases and J by 5 bases, 14 bases remained unmatched. Sequenced by immunoSEQ multiplex PCR; TCRdb stores in-frame clones only, minus some. The sample holds 95,000 to 150,000 clones, roughly 90% seen once. The sequenced sample was peripheral blood, obtained on day 0 of AZD1222 vaccination. The chain is built from TRBV9 and TRBJ1-6, with 11 bases that match TRBD1. This clonotype was sampled from an adult in good health. CDR3 sequence (DNA): TGTGCCAGCAGCCCCTGGACAGGGGGCGGGTTATATGATAATTCACCCCTCCACTTT. Residues: CASSPWTGGGLYDNSPLHF.